These 18 T cell receptor beta chains came from one sample sequenced in a study of cytomegalovirus exposure and HLA in healthy donors (dated by TCRdb to about 2017). Library method: the immunoSEQ multiplex PCR assay. In its TCRdb copy, this immuneACCESS table keeps in-frame sequences only and misses some clones. Where compared with another copy, unresolved V genes explain less than half of these, and the others have no known cause. The sample records around 99,000 clones, roughly 90% of which are singletons. The leading ten clones occupy about 2% of the sample. What was sequenced was PBMCs. Every receptor here comes from a young woman in good health and CMV-seronegative.

The gene calls are TRBV2 and TRBJ2-2, with D possibly matching TRBD2 (6 bases). V was cut by 6 bases and J by 3 bases, with 26 bases left in between. Germline CDR1 and CDR2: SNHLY and FYNNEI. The CDR3 runs to 19 residues. The DNA of the CDR3 is TGTGCCAGCAGCGCTCTTAACCCGGGACTCATATCCTACACCGGGGAGCTGTTTTTT. Amino acids: CASSALNPGLISYTGELFF.

This clone was recorded once. The chain recombines TRBV28 with TRBJ2-2; 9 bases line up with TRBD2. CDR1 MDHEN and CDR2 SYDVKM come from the germline V gene. V shed 5 bases, J shed 5 bases, and the junction held 9 bases outside the gene matches. The CDR3 has 16 residues. The CDR3 region is CASSLRSGGPTGELFF. The CDR3 coding sequence is TGTGCCAGCAGTCTGCGGAGCGGGGGGCCGACCGGGGAGCTGTTTTTT.

The rearrangement uses TRBV6-1 and TRBJ1-5; D remains unclear. The CDR3 spans 14 residues. CDR1 MNHNS and CDR2 SASEGT come from the germline V gene. Trimming removed 5 bases at V and 6 bases at J, with 14 bases between. CDR3 sequence (DNA): TGTGCCAGCAGTCCTGACATCTTGGTTCAGCCCCAGCATTTT. This codes for CASSPDILVQPQHF.

This clone is a singleton in its sample. This sequence joins TRBV19 and TRBJ2-5, with D unclear. The germline V gene encodes CDR1 LNHDA and CDR2 SQIVND (reference sequence). The V end was cut by 3 bases, the J end by 2 bases, with 10 bases between. This CDR3 region has 14 residues. CDR3: CASSITPSQETQYF. CDR3 bases: TGTGCCAGTAGTATCACCCCGAGTCAAGAGACCCAGTACTTC. The variable domain in full, with the rest retrieved from reference TRBV19 and TRBJ2-5, is DGGITQSPKYLFRKEGQNVTLSCEQNLNHDAMYWYRQDPGQGLRLIYYSQIVNDFQKGDIAEGYSVSREKKESFPLTVTSAQKNPTAFYLCASSITPSQETQYFGPGTRLLVL.

The V and J genes are TRBV15 and TRBJ2-2; D is possibly TRBD2 (5 bases). The germline gives CDR1 LNHNV, CDR2 YYDKDF (reference sequence). Trimming removed 5 bases from V and 6 bases from J, with 13 bases in between. This CDR3 has 14 amino acids. CDR3 region: CATSQLAEAGELFF. The CDR3 DNA follows: TGTGCCACCAGCCAGCTAGCCGAGGCCGGGGAGCTGTTTTTT.

The gene calls are TRBV4-3 and TRBJ2-1; D is possibly TRBD2 (6 bases). Deletions cut 0 bases from V and 9 bases from J, with 24 bases between. CDR3 length equals 18 residues. Germline V CDR1 and CDR2: LGHNA, YSLEER. This CDR3 is CASSQEGTGGGLRGEQFF. For the CDR3, the DNA is TGCGCCAGCAGCCAAGAAGGTACAGGCGGAGGGCTAAGGGGTGAGCAGTTCTTC.

The chain links TRBV7-2 to TRBJ2-7, with 8 bases matching TRBD1. J was trimmed by 3 bases and V by 4 bases; bases with no gene match: 8. CDR3 length equals 15 residues. CDR1 SGHTA and CDR2 FQGNSA come from the germline V gene. The CDR3: CASSSAGGGYYEQYF. The DNA of the CDR3 is TGTGCCAGCAGCTCCGCAGGGGGCGGCTACTACGAGCAGTACTTC. Variable domain in full (rest from reference TRBV7-2 and TRBJ2-7): GAGVSQSPSNKVTEKGKDVELRCDPISGHTALYWYRQSLGQGLEFLIYFQGNSAPDKSGLPSDRFSAERTGGSVSTLTIQRTQQEDSAVYLCASSSAGGGYYEQYFGPGTRLTVT.

This chain connects TRBV4-2 to TRBJ2-1, with 7 nucleotides matching TRBD2. From germline, CDR1 is LGHNA and CDR2 YNFKEQ. The CDR3 runs 16 residues. Trimming cost V 0 bases and J 3 bases; bases outside gene matches: 5. CDR3 coding DNA: TGTGCCAGCAGCCAAGAATGGCGGGGGAGCTACAATGAGCAGTTCTTC. Translating gives CASSQEWRGSYNEQFF.

This clone was picked up one time. CDR3 amino acids: CSVEDQGAQGYTF. The CDR3 DNA reads as TGCAGCGTTGAAGATCAGGGGGCGCAGGGCTACACCTTC. This chain uses TRBV29-1 with TRBJ1-2; 8 bases align to TRBD1. Trimming removed 0 bases from V and 8 bases from J; junction bases left unmatched: 5. CDR1 is SQVTM, CDR2 ANQGSEA, per germline. The CDR3 is made up of 13 amino acids.

The CDR3 DNA reads as TGTGCCAGCAGCGAACGACTGGGCAACGTCCTGACTTTC. Translating it yields CASSERLGNVLTF. The rearrangement joins TRBV7-3 to TRBJ2-6, with no clear D. Germline V CDR1 and CDR2: SGHTA, FQGTGA. This CDR3 region has 13 residues. The V end was cut by 5 bases, the J end by 9 bases, with 11 bases between.

The chain uses TRBV7-2 and TRBJ2-3; 12 positions match TRBD2. Germline V gene data show CDR1 as SGHTA and CDR2 as FQGNSA. This CDR3 region has 15 residues. V shed 6 bases and J 5 bases; nucleotides not matched to a gene: 6. Here the CDR3 DNA reads TGTGCCAGCAGACCTACTAGCGGGGGGTTAGATACGCAGTATTTT. Its translation: CASRPTSGGLDTQYF.

DNA of the CDR3: TGTGCCAGCAAGAAGGCGGGGGCGCTCACAGATACGCAGTATTTT. Residues: CASKKAGALTDTQYF. This chain links TRBV2 with TRBJ2-3, with a weak D call TRBD2 (7 bases). Trimming pared 7 bases from V and 2 bases from J, leaving 16 bases between. Germline values: CDR1 SNHLY, CDR2 FYNNEI. The CDR3 spans 15 residues.

V is TRBV7-9 and J is TRBJ1-2, with 8 bases that match TRBD1. This CDR3 comprises 16 residues. Looked up from germline, CDR1 is SEHNR and CDR2 is FQNEAQ (reference sequence). J was trimmed by 2 bases and V by 4 bases; bases with no gene match: 9. In DNA, the CDR3 is TGTGCCAGCAGCTCATCGGGACAGGTCACCAACTATGGCTACACCTTC. Translation: CASSSSGQVTNYGYTF.

This chain joins TRBV28 and TRBJ2-7; maybe TRBD2 (5 bases). V was clipped by 3 bases and J by 4 bases, with 19 bases between them. There are 16 residues in the CDR3. CDR1 and CDR2 (germline): MDHEN, SYDVKM. The CDR3 sequence is CASSFLKAVGPYEQYF. CDR3 DNA: TGTGCCAGCAGTTTTCTTAAAGCGGTCGGGCCTTACGAGCAGTACTTC.

This chain links TRBV28 with TRBJ1-2, with 10 bases identical to TRBD1. The CDR3 spans 17 residues. Germline lookup yields CDR1 MDHEN and CDR2 SYDVKM. The V segment lost 4 bases and the J segment 4 bases; nucleotides outside the gene matches: 12. CDR3 protein: CASSSGQGVPSIYGYTF. CDR3 coding DNA: TGTGCCAGCAGTTCCGGACAGGGGGTCCCCTCTATCTATGGCTACACCTTC.

The genes are TRBV5-6 and TRBJ1-5, with D perhaps TRBD1 (5 bases). CDR3 length equals 14 residues. From germline, CDR1 is SGHDT and CDR2 YYEEEE. Deletions cut 3 bases from V and 5 bases from J, with 12 bases between. CDR3 bases: TGTGCCAGCAGCTCTGGTTGGGGGGATCAGCCCCAGCATTTT. Residues: CASSSGWGDQPQHF.

The J gene is TRBJ2-1, the V gene TRBV9, with 11 bases that match TRBD2. The CDR3 totals 15 residues. The germline V gene encodes CDR1 SGDLS and CDR2 YYNGEE. Trimming removed 3 bases from V and 3 bases from J; junction bases left unmatched: 2. DNA for the CDR3: TGTGCCAGCAGCGCGGGGACTAGCGGCTACAATGAGCAGTTCTTC. Its translation: CASSAGTSGYNEQFF.

V and J are TRBV2 and TRBJ2-5; TRBD2 agrees at 11 bases. Germline-derived CDR1 and CDR2 are SNHLY and FYNNEI. The CDR3 runs 13 residues. V shed 11 bases, J shed 5 bases, and the junction held 7 bases outside the gene matches. This CDR3 reads CAGLAGGMETQYF. The CDR3 DNA is TGTGCCGGACTAGCGGGCGGGATGGAGACCCAGTACTTC.